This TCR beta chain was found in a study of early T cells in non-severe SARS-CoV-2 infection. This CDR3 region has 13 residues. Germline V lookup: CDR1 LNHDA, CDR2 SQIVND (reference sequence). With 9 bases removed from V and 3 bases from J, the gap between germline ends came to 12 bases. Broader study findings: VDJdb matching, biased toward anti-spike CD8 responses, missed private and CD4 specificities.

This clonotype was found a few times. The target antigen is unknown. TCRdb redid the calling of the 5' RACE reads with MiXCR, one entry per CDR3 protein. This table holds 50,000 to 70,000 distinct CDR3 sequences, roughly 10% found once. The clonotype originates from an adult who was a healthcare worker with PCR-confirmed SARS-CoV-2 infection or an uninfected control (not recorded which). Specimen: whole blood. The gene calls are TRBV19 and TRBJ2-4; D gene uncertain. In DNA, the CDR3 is TGTGCCAGCCAAGAGACGGACAAAAACATTCAGTACTTC. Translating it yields CASQETDKNIQYF.